These 17 T cell receptor beta chains originate from one sample sequenced in a study of blood T cell repertoires in COVID-19. Using immunoSEQ multiplex PCR, the repertoire was profiled, and TCRdb retains in-frame clones only, with some absent. The sample lists about 220,000 clones, about 78% seen once, with 5.5% to 8.5% in the top ten. The specimen sequenced was peripheral blood. Receptors originate from a woman in her 70s with acute or convalescent COVID-19.

This chain uses TRBV10-3 with TRBJ1-3, with D possibly TRBD1 on 5 matching bases. Germline-derived CDR1 and CDR2 are ENHRY and SYGVKD. The CDR3 is 15 amino acids. V lost 2 bases to trimming and J lost 1 base, with 9 bases between them. In nucleotides, the CDR3 is TGTGCCATCAGTGAGCAGACAGTATCTGGAAACACCATATATTTT. This translates into CAISEQTVSGNTIYF.

The V and J genes are TRBV7-9 and TRBJ2-5, with 7 bases fitting TRBD2. The CDR3 contains 15 residues. The germline V gene has CDR1 SEHNR and CDR2 FQNEAQ (reference sequence). The J segment lost 3 bases and the V segment lost 5 bases, leaving 9 bases of the junction unmatched. CDR3 in DNA: TGTGCCAGCAGCCCCTGGGGACTAACCGAAGAGACCCAGTACTTC. It specifies CASSPWGLTEETQYF.

The chain links TRBV5-1 to TRBJ2-7; possibly TRBD1 for D (6 bases). V lost 4 bases to trimming and J lost 3 bases, with 14 bases between them. The germline CDR1 and CDR2 sequences are SGHRS and YFSETQ. The CDR3 contains 14 residues. As DNA, the CDR3 is TGCGCCAGCAGCCCCAGGGGCACCGACTACGAGCAGTACTTC. It codes for CASSPRGTDYEQYF.

The chain has TRBV30 and TRBJ1-5; no definite D call. The V gene lost 0 bases and the J gene lost 4 bases, with 7 bases spanning the gap. The CDR3 contains 13 residues. CDR1 and CDR2 from the germline V gene are GTSNPN and SVGIG (reference sequence). The CDR3: CAWSVTANQPQHF. The CDR3 DNA sequence: TGTGCCTGGAGTGTTACAGCTAATCAGCCCCAGCATTTT.

CDR3 residues: CASSQAFPNSPLHF. The CDR3 bases are TGTGCCAGCAGCCAAGCGTTCCCGAATTCACCCCTCCACTTT. The chain carries TRBV4-2 and TRBJ1-6; D gene ambiguous. CDR3 length: 14 residues. Between the trimmed V and J ends, which lost 1 base and 7 bases, there was a span of 8 bases. Germline loops: CDR1 LGHNA, CDR2 YNFKEQ.

The chain recombines TRBV29-1 with TRBJ2-5; possibly TRBD1 for D (6 bases). Trimming pared 4 bases from V and 4 bases from J, leaving 10 bases between. Germline V gives CDR1 SQVTM, CDR2 ANQGSEA. The CDR3 sequence is 12 residues long. In nucleotides, the CDR3 is TGCAGCGTTGGGACAGATGGAGAGACCCAGTACTTC. Amino acid sequence: CSVGTDGETQYF.

This clone was found a few times. The CDR3 loop reads CAWSEAALNQPQHF. The CDR3 DNA follows: TGTGCCTGGAGTGAGGCGGCTTTGAATCAGCCCCAGCATTTT. The V and J genes are TRBV30 and TRBJ1-5; D remains unclear. The germline gives CDR1 GTSNPN, CDR2 SVGIG (reference sequence). V was pared by 1 base and J by 4 bases, with 11 bases between. The CDR3 is 14 residues long.

The V gene is TRBV12-3 or TRBV12-4, the J gene TRBJ2-5, with D possibly matching TRBD1 (7 bases). The CDR3 contains 13 residues. V lost 5 bases to trimming and J lost 5 bases, with 12 bases between them. In nucleotides, the CDR3 is TGTGCCAGCAGTGCCGCAGGGGGGGAGACCCAGTACTTC. Encoded protein: CASSAAGGETQYF.

V gene TRBV18 combines with J gene TRBJ1-5; TRBD1 aligns across 11 bases. Germline-derived CDR1 and CDR2 are KGHSH and LQKENI. V lost 6 bases to trimming and J lost 1 base; unmatched junction nucleotides: 5. The CDR3 totals 16 residues. This CDR3 is CASSPGTGGSNQPQHF. CDR3 coding DNA: TGTGCCAGCTCCCCTGGGACAGGGGGAAGCAATCAGCCCCAGCATTTT.

The V gene is TRBV10-3, the J gene TRBJ1-1; possible D gene TRBD1, 5 bases. This CDR3 spans 14 amino acids. Trimming stripped 3 bases from V and 5 bases from J, with 13 bases between. The V gene's germline CDR1 is ENHRY and CDR2 SYGVKD. This CDR3 is CAISEGRGGTEAFF. DNA for the CDR3: TGTGCCATCAGTGAAGGAAGGGGAGGGACTGAAGCTTTCTTT.

The genes are TRBV29-1 and TRBJ1-2, with D unclear. V was shortened by 0 bases and J by 4 bases, with 9 bases between the two germline ends. CDR3 size: 13 residues. The V gene's germline CDR1 is SQVTM and CDR2 ANQGSEA. Here the CDR3 reads CSVEDLRSYGYTF. The CDR3 DNA is TGCAGCGTTGAAGACCTACGGAGCTATGGCTACACCTTC.

The sample holds a few counts of this clone. Written as DNA, the CDR3 is TGTGCCAGCAGCCAAGGGGTGCGGTACGAGCAGTACTTC. It translates to CASSQGVRYEQYF. J is TRBJ2-7 and V is TRBV3-1 (or the pseudogene TRBV3-2); D not resolved. Germline V lookup: CDR1 LGHDT, CDR2 YNNKEL (reference sequence). This CDR3 spans 13 amino acids. Trimming left V 1 base short and J 4 bases short, with 8 bases between.

The V gene is TRBV27, the J gene TRBJ2-7; the D gene is possibly TRBD2 (5 bases). The germline CDR1 and CDR2 sequences are MNHEY and SMNVEV (reference sequence). V was cut by 7 bases and J by 5 bases, with 21 bases left in between. The CDR3 runs 15 residues. The CDR3 coding sequence is TGTGCCAGCACGCCACTAGTCCCCGGGATTAACGAGCAGTACTTC. Protein: CASTPLVPGINEQYF.

The rearrangement joins TRBV27 to TRBJ2-7; 7 nucleotides match TRBD1. This CDR3 is built from 15 residues. Trimming removed 8 bases from V and 9 bases from J; junction bases left unmatched: 19. The germline V gene has CDR1 MNHEY and CDR2 SMNVEV (reference sequence). This chain's CDR3 is CASSTSKGAGYVQYF. In nucleotides, the CDR3 is TGTGCCAGCTCGACGTCTAAGGGGGCCGGTTATGTGCAGTACTTC.

The chain recombines TRBV9 with TRBJ2-3, with 15 bases identical to TRBD2. CDR3 length: 17 residues. Trimming at V came to 3 bases and at J to 2 bases, leaving 4 bases not matched to a gene. Germline-derived CDR1 and CDR2 are SGDLS and YYNGEE. CDR3 in amino acids: CASSAGLAGGSTDTQYF. In nucleotides, the CDR3 is TGTGCCAGCAGCGCCGGACTAGCGGGGGGGTCCACAGATACGCAGTATTTT. The whole variable domain, filled in from reference TRBV9 and TRBJ2-3, reads DSGVTQTPKHLITATGQRVTLRCSPRSGDLSVYWYQQSLDQGLQFLIQYYNGEERAKGNILERFSAQQFPDLHSELNLSSLELGDSALYFCASSAGLAGGSTDTQYFGPGTRLTVL.

This chain uses TRBV5-1 with TRBJ1-6; 11 positions match TRBD1. Unmatched junction bases numbered 10, after V lost 4 bases and J lost 4 bases. Germline assignment: CDR1 SGHRS and CDR2 YFSETQ. The CDR3 is 18 amino acids. The CDR3 reads CASSPGQGANNYNSPLHF. The CDR3 region has the DNA TGCGCCAGCAGCCCCGGACAGGGGGCGAACAATTATAATTCACCCCTCCACTTT.

The V and J genes are TRBV4-1 and TRBJ2-4; 7 nucleotides match TRBD1. CDR1 is MGHRA, CDR2 YSYEKL, per germline. CDR3 length equals 16 residues. J was trimmed by 7 bases and V by 4 bases; bases with no gene match: 13. The CDR3 DNA reads as TGCGCCAGCAGCCGTCCAGAACGAGACAGGGCCAACATTCAGTACTTC. It specifies CASSRPERDRANIQYF.